The clone carrying this TCR beta chain was recorded at least ten times. Its antigen is undetermined. As every portion of the isolated RNA was reverse transcribed, the sequencing read expressed TCRB transcripts. Profiling relied on immunoSEQ multiplex PCR, and the TCRdb table lists in-frame clones only, not all of them. The sample has around 180,000 clones, approximately 7.8% seen once; the top ten hold approximately 0.85%. These data are taken from a study of beta chain features in type 1 diabetes. Study outcomes and limitations: All four CD4+ subsets of Type 1 diabetes patients contained TCRB CDR3s that were moderately but significantly shorter.

This CDR3 has 13 residues. In germline, CDR1 is GTSNPN, CDR2 SVGIG (reference sequence). V lost 0 bases to trimming and J lost 6 bases, with 11 bases between them. This TCR came from a woman between 35 and 50 years old with type 1 diabetes. The sample taken for sequencing was central memory CD4+ T cells from blood. V and J are TRBV30 and TRBJ1-2, with D uncertain. The CDR3 reads CAWSVGRMDGYTF. The CDR3 DNA reads TGTGCCTGGAGTGTTGGCAGAATGGATGGCTACACCTTC.